The 13 T cell receptor beta chains presented below share a single source sample, sequenced in a study of T cell changes during pregnancy in multiple sclerosis. Method: immunoSEQ multiplex PCR; TCRdb's copy keeps in-frame clones and lacks some. This sample has some 97,000 clones; approximately 90% occur once, and the top ten carry 0.95% to 1.5%. The sample here was peripheral blood, taken in the second trimester of pregnancy. Source of these receptors: a female donor with multiple sclerosis, enrolled in a pregnancy study.

This chain joins TRBV5-6 and TRBJ1-2; the D gene is possibly TRBD1 (6 bases). This CDR3 contains 13 residues. Per germline, CDR1 SGHDT and CDR2 YYEEEE. Trimming left V 2 bases short and J 2 bases short, with 7 bases between. The CDR3 region is CASSFTGNYGYTF. In nucleotides, the CDR3 is TGTGCCAGCAGCTTTACAGGGAACTATGGCTACACCTTC.

V usage is TRBV4-2 and J usage is TRBJ2-7; no clear D gene. Trimming removed 0 bases from V and 5 bases from J, with 14 bases in between. The V gene's germline CDR1 is LGHNA and CDR2 YNFKEQ. There are 15 residues in the CDR3. This chain's CDR3 is CASSQDVLTRNEQYF. DNA of the CDR3: TGTGCCAGCAGCCAAGATGTCCTAACGAGGAACGAGCAGTACTTC.

This chain joins TRBV7-8 and TRBJ2-2; 7 bases line up with TRBD2. The CDR3 extends over 15 amino acids. With V trimmed by 2 bases and J by 6 bases, 6 bases remained unmatched. The germline CDR1 and CDR2 sequences are SGHVS and FQNEAQ. The chain's CDR3 is CASSLMGGAPGELFF. For the CDR3, the DNA is TGTGCCAGCAGCTTAATGGGAGGGGCCCCCGGGGAGCTGTTTTTT.

This clone was seen ten or more times. V usage is TRBV11-1 and J usage is TRBJ2-7; 8 bases fit TRBD1. With 5 bases clipped from V and 2 bases from J, the junction kept 11 bases outside the gene matches. Germline lookup yields CDR1 SGHAT and CDR2 FQDESV (reference sequence). The CDR3 runs 16 residues. In nucleotides, the CDR3 is TGTGCCAGCAGCATGAATGTGGGACAGGTCCCCTACGAGCAGTACTTC. Translated: CASSMNVGQVPYEQYF.

V gene TRBV27 combines with J gene TRBJ1-1; TRBD1 is a possible D gene (6 bases). The CDR3 is 13 residues long. The V end lost 4 bases, the J end lost 5 bases, and 11 bases lay between the germline ends. CDR1 and CDR2 (germline): MNHEY, SMNVEV (reference sequence). The CDR3: CASSSGRGTEAFF. CDR3 DNA: TGTGCCAGCAGTTCGGGAAGGGGGACTGAAGCTTTCTTT.

This clone was observed a handful of times. This chain links TRBV5-1 with TRBJ2-2; the match to TRBD2 covers 11 bases. The CDR3 contains 16 residues. Germline V gene sequence: CDR1 SGHRS, CDR2 YFSETQ. J was trimmed by 9 bases and V by 4 bases; bases with no gene match: 11. CDR3 amino acids: CASSDLAGGFGRELFF. The DNA for the CDR3 is TGCGCCAGCAGCGACTTAGCGGGAGGGTTTGGCCGGGAGCTGTTTTTT.

This clone has only a few counts. J is TRBJ1-1 and V is TRBV30; TRBD1 is a possible D gene (6 bases). This CDR3 is built from 13 residues. Deletions cut 2 bases from V and 8 bases from J, with 15 bases between. Germline CDR1 GTSNPN, CDR2 SVGIG (reference sequence). CDR3: CAWSPENRAEAFF. The CDR3 nucleotides read TGTGCCTGGAGTCCGGAGAACAGGGCCGAAGCTTTCTTT.

The rearrangement links TRBV30 to TRBJ2-5; D perhaps matches TRBD1 (5 bases). The CDR3 contains 14 residues. The ends were cut back, 0 bases at V and 3 bases at J, with 11 bases in the middle. CDR1 and CDR2 from the germline V gene are GTSNPN and SVGIG (reference sequence). The CDR3 loop reads CAWSVGRQKETQYF. DNA of the CDR3: TGTGCCTGGAGTGTAGGAAGACAGAAAGAGACCCAGTACTTC.

This clone occurred once. The rearrangement joins TRBV9 to TRBJ1-1; 9 bases map to TRBD1. CDR3 length: 15 amino acids. V lost 4 bases and J lost 6; bases outside the gene matches: 10. Germline values: CDR1 SGDLS, CDR2 YYNGEE. As DNA, the CDR3 is TGTGCCAGCAGCCCCGAGGGACAGGGTTTTGCTGAAGCTTTCTTT. As protein: CASSPEGQGFAEAFF.

V and J are TRBV5-1 and TRBJ1-1; no clear D. The CDR3 spans 12 residues. Germline loops: CDR1 SGHRS, CDR2 YFSETQ. V was trimmed by 4 bases and J by 4 bases, leaving 8 bases between them. As DNA, the CDR3 is TGCGCCAGCAGCCCCCTAGGCACTGAAGCTTTCTTT. It specifies CASSPLGTEAFF.

The V gene is TRBV5-1, the J gene TRBJ2-1, with TRBD2 matching 7 bases. Germline CDR1 is SGHRS and CDR2 is YFSETQ. The CDR3 has 15 amino acids. The V segment lost 4 bases and the J segment 1 base; nucleotides outside the gene matches: 5. The CDR3, as DNA: TGCGCCAGCAGCCGAGAGGGAGGGTCCTACAATGAGCAGTTCTTC. Translation: CASSREGGSYNEQFF. The full variable domain, with the rest looked up from reference TRBV5-1 and TRBJ2-1, is KAGVTQTPRYLIKTRGQQVTLSCSPISGHRSVSWYQQTPGQGLQFLFEYFSETQRNKGNFPGRFSGRQFSNSRSEMNVSTLELGDSALYLCASSREGGSYNEQFFGPGTRLTVL.

V is TRBV29-1 and J is TRBJ1-4; 8 nucleotides align to TRBD1. J was trimmed by 1 base and V by 5 bases; bases with no gene match: 6. Germline V gene lookup returns CDR1 SQVTM and CDR2 ANQGSEA. The CDR3 extends over 15 amino acids. The CDR3 reads CSVRTGLKTNEKLFF. CDR3 bases: TGCAGCGTTAGGACAGGGTTGAAAACTAATGAAAAACTGTTTTTT.

The chain has TRBV6-1 and TRBJ2-2; no definite D call. Germline lookup yields CDR1 MNHNS and CDR2 SASEGT. The CDR3 is 15 amino acids. V lost 6 bases to trimming and J lost 1 base, with 12 bases between them. For the CDR3, the DNA is TGTGCCAGCAGCAACAGTCATTTGAACACCGGGGAGCTGTTTTTT. This sequence encodes CASSNSHLNTGELFF.